The present entry profiles one T cell receptor (beta chain) with its context. The germline V and J ends were trimmed by 7 bases and 11 bases, with 23 bases remaining between them. Germline-derived CDR1 and CDR2 are MNHNS and SASEGT. This CDR3 has 15 amino acids. This entry is derived from a study of metastatic and nonmetastatic thyroid tumors. There were no patients who had received any treatment before thyroid surgery. TCRdb called clones again from the PCR reads with MiXCR. The repertoire holds around 28,000 clones, with 3.5% to 4.5% as singletons. The sequence derives from a male donor with papillary thyroid cancer or a benign thyroid nodule (not recorded which). Some clones in this sample may be carry-over from other donors' samples. Input material: blood. The V gene is TRBV6-1, the J gene TRBJ2-2; D possibly matches TRBD1 or TRBD2 (6 bases each). Written as DNA, the CDR3 is TGTGCCAGCATGATCGGGGGCGCTGACAACGGAGAGCTGTTTTTT. This encodes CASMIGGADNGELFF.